This T cell receptor beta chain is from a study of blood T cell repertoires in COVID-19. For the study at large: There were acute and convalescent COVID-19 samples, and they came from the United States, Italy and Spain. In each case, the material was cDNA or gDNA derived from T cells, B-cell-depleted T cells, or PBMCs.

CDR3 length equals 14 residues. Trimming took 2 bases from V and 8 from J; bases not matched to a gene: 2. Germline CDR1 and CDR2: SGHVS and FQNEAQ. Original data processing: Reference gene primer amplification gave estimated nucleated cell counts. Generated by immunoSEQ multiplex PCR, the TCRdb table keeps only in-frame clones and is missing some. The DNA was the basis for D and trimming; V, J and clone size are from that table. The table has 270,000 or so clones, 85% to 90% seen once. The clonotype comes from a human donor in a cohort sampled during active COVID-19. The chain couples TRBV7-8 to TRBJ2-1; 11 nucleotides match TRBD1. The specimen was peripheral blood. CDR3 region: CASSLRTGGDEQFF. The DNA for the CDR3 is TGTGCCAGCAGCTTAAGGACAGGGGGCGATGAGCAGTTCTTC.